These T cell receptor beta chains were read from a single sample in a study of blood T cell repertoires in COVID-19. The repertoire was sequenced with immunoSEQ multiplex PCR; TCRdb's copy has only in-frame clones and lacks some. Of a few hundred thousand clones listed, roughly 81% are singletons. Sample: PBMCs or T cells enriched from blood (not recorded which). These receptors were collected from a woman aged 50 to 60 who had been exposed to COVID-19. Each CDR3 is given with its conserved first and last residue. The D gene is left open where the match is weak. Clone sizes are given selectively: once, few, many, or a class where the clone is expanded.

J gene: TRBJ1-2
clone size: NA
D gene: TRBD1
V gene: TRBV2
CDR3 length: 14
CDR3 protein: CASRLQGAGYGYTF

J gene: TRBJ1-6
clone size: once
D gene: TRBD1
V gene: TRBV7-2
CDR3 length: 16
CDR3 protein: CASSPDRGSYNSPLHF

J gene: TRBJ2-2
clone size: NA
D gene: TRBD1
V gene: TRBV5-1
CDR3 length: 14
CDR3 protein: CASRKTGDAGELFF

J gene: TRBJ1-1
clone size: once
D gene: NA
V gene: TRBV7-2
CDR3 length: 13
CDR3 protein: CASSLEQVREAFF

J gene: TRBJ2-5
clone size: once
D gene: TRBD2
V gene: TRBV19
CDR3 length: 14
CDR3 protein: CASSTRGGKETQYF

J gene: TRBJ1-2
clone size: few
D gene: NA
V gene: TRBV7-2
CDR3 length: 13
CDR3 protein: CASSPLGGTGYTF

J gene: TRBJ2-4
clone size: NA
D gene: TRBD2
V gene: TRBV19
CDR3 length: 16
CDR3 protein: CASSTYGGGTKNIQYF

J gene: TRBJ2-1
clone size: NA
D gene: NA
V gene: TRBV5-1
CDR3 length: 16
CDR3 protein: CASSLVSGVTYNEQFF

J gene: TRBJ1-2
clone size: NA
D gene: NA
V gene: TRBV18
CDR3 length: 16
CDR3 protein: CASSPPLSGDVNGYTF

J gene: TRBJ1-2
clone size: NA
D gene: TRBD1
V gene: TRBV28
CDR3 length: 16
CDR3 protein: CASSFIKGAGPYGYTF

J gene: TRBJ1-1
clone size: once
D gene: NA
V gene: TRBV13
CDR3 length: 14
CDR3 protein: CASSLHRVGTEAFF

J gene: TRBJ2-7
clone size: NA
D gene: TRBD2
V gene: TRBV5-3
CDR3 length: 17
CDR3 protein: CARSLSQRGPQTYEQYF

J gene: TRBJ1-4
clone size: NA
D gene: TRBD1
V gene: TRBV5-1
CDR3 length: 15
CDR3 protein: CASSLGGTGNEKLFF

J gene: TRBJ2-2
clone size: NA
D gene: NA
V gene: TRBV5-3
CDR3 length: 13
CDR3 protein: CARKEGVTGELFF

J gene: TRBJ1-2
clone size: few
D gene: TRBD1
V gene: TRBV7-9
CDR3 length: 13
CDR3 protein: CASSLDRVGGYTF

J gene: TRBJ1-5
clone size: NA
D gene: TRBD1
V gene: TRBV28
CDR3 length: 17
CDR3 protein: CASSFLKTGVGNQPQHF

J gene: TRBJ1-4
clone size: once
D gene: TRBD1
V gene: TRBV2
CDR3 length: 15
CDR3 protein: CASSVRRQGNEKLFF

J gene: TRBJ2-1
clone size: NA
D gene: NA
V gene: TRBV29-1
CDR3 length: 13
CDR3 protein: CSGGRTLNNEQFF

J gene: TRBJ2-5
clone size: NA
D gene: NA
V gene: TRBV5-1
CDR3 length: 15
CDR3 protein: CASSYDTGRWETQYF

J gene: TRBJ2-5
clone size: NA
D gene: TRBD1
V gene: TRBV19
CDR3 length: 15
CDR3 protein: CASSSRQGGQETQYF

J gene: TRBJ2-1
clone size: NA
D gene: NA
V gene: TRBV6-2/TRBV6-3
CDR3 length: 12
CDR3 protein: CASSYSGNEQFF

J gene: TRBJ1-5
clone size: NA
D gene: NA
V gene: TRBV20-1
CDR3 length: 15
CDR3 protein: CSASAPTGLNQPQHF

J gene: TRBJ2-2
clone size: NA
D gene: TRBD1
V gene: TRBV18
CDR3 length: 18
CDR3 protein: CASSLVGSGTATTGELFF

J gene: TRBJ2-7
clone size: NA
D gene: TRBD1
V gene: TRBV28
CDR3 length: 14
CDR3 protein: CASTRTGGSYEQYF

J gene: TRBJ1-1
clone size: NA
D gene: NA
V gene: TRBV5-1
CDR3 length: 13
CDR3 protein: CASSLGINTEAFF

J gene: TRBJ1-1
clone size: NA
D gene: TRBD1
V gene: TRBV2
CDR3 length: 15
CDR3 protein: CASRDFGQGRTEAFF

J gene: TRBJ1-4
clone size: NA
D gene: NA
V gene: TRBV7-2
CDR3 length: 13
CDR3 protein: CASSLYGVEKLFF

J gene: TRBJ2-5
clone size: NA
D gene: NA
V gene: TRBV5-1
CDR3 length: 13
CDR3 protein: CASSSGVQETQYF

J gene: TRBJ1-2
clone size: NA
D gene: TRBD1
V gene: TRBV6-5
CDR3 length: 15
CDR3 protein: CASSYPKTGSYGYTF

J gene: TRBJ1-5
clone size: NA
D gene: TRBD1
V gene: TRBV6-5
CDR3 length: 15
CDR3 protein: CASSSGTGYNQPQHF

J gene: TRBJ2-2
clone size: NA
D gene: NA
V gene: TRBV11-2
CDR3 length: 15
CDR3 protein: CASSPARTNTGELFF

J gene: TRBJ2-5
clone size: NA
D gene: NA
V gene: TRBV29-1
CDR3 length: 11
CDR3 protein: CSGGDTETQYF

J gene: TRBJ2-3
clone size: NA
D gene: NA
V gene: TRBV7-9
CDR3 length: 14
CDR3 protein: CAIMGAGRTDTQYF

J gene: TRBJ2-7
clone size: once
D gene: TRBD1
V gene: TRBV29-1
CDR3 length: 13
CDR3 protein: CSARTGGSWEQYF

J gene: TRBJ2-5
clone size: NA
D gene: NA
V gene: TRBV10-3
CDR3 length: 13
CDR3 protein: CAISLSGAETQYF

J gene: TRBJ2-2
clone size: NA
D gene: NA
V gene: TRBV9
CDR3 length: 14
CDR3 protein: CASSVEPGTGELFF

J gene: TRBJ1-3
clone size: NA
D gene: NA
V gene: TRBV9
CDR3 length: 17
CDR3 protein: CASSALQGPSSGNTIYF

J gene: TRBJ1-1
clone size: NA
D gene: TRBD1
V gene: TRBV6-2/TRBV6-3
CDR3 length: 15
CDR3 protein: CASSPIRQGLTEAFF

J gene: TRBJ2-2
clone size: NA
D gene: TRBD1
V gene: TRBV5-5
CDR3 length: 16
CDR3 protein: CASSLKWTGAPGELFF

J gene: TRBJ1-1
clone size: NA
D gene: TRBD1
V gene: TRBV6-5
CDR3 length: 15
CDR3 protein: CASSYRGQGDTEAFF

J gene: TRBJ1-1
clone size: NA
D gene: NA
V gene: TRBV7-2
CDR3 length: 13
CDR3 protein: CASSFSMNTEAFF

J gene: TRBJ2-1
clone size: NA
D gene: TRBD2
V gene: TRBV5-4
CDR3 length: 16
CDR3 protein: CASSTGTSGGVNEQFF

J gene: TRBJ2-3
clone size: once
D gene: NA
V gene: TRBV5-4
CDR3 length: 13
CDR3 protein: CASSADNTDTQYF

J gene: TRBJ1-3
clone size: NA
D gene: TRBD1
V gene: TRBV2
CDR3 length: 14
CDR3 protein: CASRGQGLGNTIYF

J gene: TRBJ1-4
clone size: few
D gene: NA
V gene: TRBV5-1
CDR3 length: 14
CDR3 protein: CASSLAGEGEKLFF

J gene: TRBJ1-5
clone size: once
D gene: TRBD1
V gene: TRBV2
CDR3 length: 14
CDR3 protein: CASSDPDRGQPQHF

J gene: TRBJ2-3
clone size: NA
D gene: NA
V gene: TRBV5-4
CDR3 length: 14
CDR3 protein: CASSLVQSTDTQYF

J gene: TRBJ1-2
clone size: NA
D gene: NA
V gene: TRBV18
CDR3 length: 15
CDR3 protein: CASSTGASSNYGYTF

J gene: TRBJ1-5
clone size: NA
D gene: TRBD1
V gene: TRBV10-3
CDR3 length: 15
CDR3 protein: CAISESGTGTQPQHF